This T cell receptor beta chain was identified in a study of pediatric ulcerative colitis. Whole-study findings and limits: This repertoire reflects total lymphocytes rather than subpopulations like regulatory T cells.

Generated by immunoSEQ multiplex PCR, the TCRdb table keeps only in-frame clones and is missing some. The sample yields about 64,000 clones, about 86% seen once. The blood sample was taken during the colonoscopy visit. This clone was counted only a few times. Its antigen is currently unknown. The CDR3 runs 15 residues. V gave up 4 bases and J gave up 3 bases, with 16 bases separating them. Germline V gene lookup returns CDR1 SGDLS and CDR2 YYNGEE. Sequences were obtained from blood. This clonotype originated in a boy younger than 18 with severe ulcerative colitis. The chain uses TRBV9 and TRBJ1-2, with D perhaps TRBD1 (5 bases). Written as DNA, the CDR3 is TGTGCCAGCAGCCCGGGTCAGGGCAGGGACTATGGCTACACCTTC. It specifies CASSPGQGRDYGYTF.